The 24 T cell receptor beta chains below were found in one sample sequenced in a study of blood T cell repertoires in COVID-19. Some clones are missing from TCRdb's copy, which holds only in-frame ones; the method was immunoSEQ multiplex PCR. The data show 400,000 to 450,000 clones, with 75% to 90% seen just once and more than 0.95% held by the top ten. The sequenced sample was PBMCs or T cells enriched from blood (not recorded which). These receptors were taken from a man aged 25 to 45 who had recovered from COVID-19.

CDR3 residues: CASSDVGGNEKLFF. CDR3 sequence (DNA): TGTGCCAGCAGTGATGTAGGAGGTAATGAAAAACTGTTTTTT. The J gene is TRBJ1-4, the V gene TRBV25-1; D call uncertain. This CDR3 is built from 14 residues. The germline gives CDR1 MGHDK, CDR2 SYGVNS. Trimming pared 3 bases from V and 4 bases from J, leaving 9 bases between.

This sequence joins TRBV10-3 and TRBJ2-2, with 9 bases matching TRBD1. V shed 6 bases, J shed 4 bases, and the junction held 3 bases outside the gene matches. Germline V gives CDR1 ENHRY, CDR2 SYGVKD. This CDR3 spans 14 amino acids. DNA of the CDR3: TGTGCCATCAGCGGGACAGGGTTCACCGGGGAGCTGTTTTTT. It yields the protein CAISGTGFTGELFF.

The chain links TRBV7-8 to TRBJ1-1; weak D call: TRBD1 (5 bases). CDR1 is SGHVS, CDR2 FQNEAQ, per germline. The CDR3 is 15 amino acids. V was trimmed by 1 base and J by 0 bases, leaving 9 bases between them. The CDR3 bases are TGTGCCAGCAGCTTAGACCAGGGCTTGAACACTGAAGCTTTCTTT. This gives the protein CASSLDQGLNTEAFF.

The gene calls are TRBV30 and TRBJ1-2, with 9 positions matching TRBD1. This CDR3 is built from 13 residues. Germline CDR1 is GTSNPN and CDR2 is SVGIG (reference sequence). J gave up 6 bases and V 3 bases, and 5 bases lay outside the gene matches. CDR3 DNA: TGTGCCTGGAGGGGGACAGGGATTGATGGCTACACCTTC. Protein sequence: CAWRGTGIDGYTF.

The DNA for the CDR3 is TGTGCCAGCAGCGCAATAAGTGGGAGCAATGAGCAGTTCTTC. Translating it yields CASSAISGSNEQFF. This chain uses TRBV5-4 with TRBJ2-1; the D gene is possibly TRBD2 (5 bases). Germline loops: CDR1 SGHNT, CDR2 YYREEE (reference sequence). The CDR3 consists of 14 residues. The V end lost 4 bases, the J end lost 6 bases, and 14 bases lay between the germline ends.

The DNA of the CDR3 is TGTGCCAGTAGTATTCCCGGATGGAGGACTAATGAAAAACTGTTTTTT. Its protein product is CASSIPGWRTNEKLFF. This chain connects TRBV19 to TRBJ1-4; D not resolved. Germline loops: CDR1 LNHDA, CDR2 SQIVND (reference sequence). V gave up 3 bases and J gave up 2 bases, with 13 bases separating them. This CDR3 has 16 residues.

The gene calls are TRBV28 and TRBJ2-1, with 7 bases matching TRBD2. The CDR3 spans 15 residues. Trimming cost V 9 bases and J 5 bases; bases outside gene matches: 13. Per germline, CDR1 MDHEN and CDR2 SYDVKM. The DNA of the CDR3 is TGTGCCAGTACAACCCCGGGCGGGGGAAACAATGAGCAGTTCTTC. This sequence encodes CASTTPGGGNNEQFF.

This clone occurred once. The genes are TRBV10-1 and TRBJ2-1; D call uncertain. This CDR3 is 15 amino acids long. Trimming left V 0 bases short and J 4 bases short, with 10 bases between. Germline assignment: CDR1 WNHNN and CDR2 SYGVQD (reference sequence). CDR3 nucleotides: TGCGCCAGCAGTGAGTCGATACAGCTTTACAATGAGCAGTTCTTC. It codes for CASSESIQLYNEQFF.

The genes are TRBV19 and TRBJ2-1; TRBD1 is a possible D gene (7 bases). V lost 7 bases and J lost 4, with 11 bases in between. CDR1 is LNHDA, CDR2 SQIVND, per germline (reference sequence). The CDR3 is made up of 13 amino acids. The CDR3 here is CASTGGQYNEQFF. The CDR3 DNA follows: TGTGCCAGTACCGGGGGACAGTACAATGAGCAGTTCTTC. Filled out from reference TRBV19 and TRBJ2-1, the complete variable domain reads DGGITQSPKYLFRKEGQNVTLSCEQNLNHDAMYWYRQDPGQGLRLIYYSQIVNDFQKGDIAEGYSVSREKKESFPLTVTSAQKNPTAFYLCASTGGQYNEQFFGPGTRLTVL.

This sequence joins TRBV29-1 and TRBJ1-1, with D perhaps matching TRBD1 (5 bases). CDR1 is SQVTM and CDR2 is ANQGSEA in the germline V gene. The CDR3 has 15 residues. The germline V and J ends were trimmed by 0 bases and 1 base, with 12 bases remaining between them. The CDR3 protein is CSVEDAGETNTEAFF. CDR3 DNA sequence: TGCAGCGTTGAAGATGCGGGGGAAACGAACACTGAAGCTTTCTTT. Full variable domain (outside the CDR3, taken from reference TRBV29-1 and TRBJ1-1): SAVISQKPSRDICQRGTSLTIQCQVDSQVTMMFWYRQQPGQSLTLIATANQGSEATYESGFVIDKFPISRPNLTFSTLTVSNMSPEDSSIYLCSVEDAGETNTEAFFGQGTRLTVV.

The chain carries TRBV19 and TRBJ1-3; no clear D gene. Germline V CDR1 and CDR2: LNHDA, SQIVND (reference sequence). The ends were cut back, 4 bases at V and 0 bases at J, with 10 bases in the middle. CDR3 size: 15 residues. DNA for the CDR3: TGTGCCAGTAGTAGCGGGAGCAACTCTGGAAACACCATATATTTT. It is translated as CASSSGSNSGNTIYF.

V gene TRBV29-1 combines with J gene TRBJ2-3, with D possibly TRBD2 on 6 matching bases. Per germline, CDR1 SQVTM and CDR2 ANQGSEA. The CDR3 is made up of 12 amino acids. Trimming left V 6 bases short and J 6 bases short, with 13 bases between. CDR3 amino acids: CSVGPGGDTQYF. The CDR3 DNA reads TGCAGCGTCGGGCCTGGGGGGGATACGCAGTATTTT.

The rearrangement joins TRBV6-5 to TRBJ2-3; TRBD2 is a possible D gene (5 bases). Germline V CDR1 and CDR2: MNHEY, SVGAGI. V dropped 5 bases and J dropped 2 bases, with 11 bases sitting between them. This CDR3 has 14 amino acids. As DNA, the CDR3 is TGTGCCAGCAGTACTAGAGGACCCACAGATACGCAGTATTTT. This gives the protein CASSTRGPTDTQYF.

The rearrangement joins TRBV28 to TRBJ1-2, with D unresolved. From germline, CDR1 is MDHEN and CDR2 SYDVKM. The length of the CDR3 is 12 residues. The V gene lost 4 bases and the J gene lost 7 bases, with 10 bases spanning the gap. In DNA form, the CDR3 reads TGTGCCAGCAGTTACTTTGGAGCTGGCTACACCTTC. Amino acid sequence: CASSYFGAGYTF.

The chain joins TRBV6-5 to TRBJ1-1, with D possibly TRBD1 on 6 matching bases. The V end was cut by 2 bases, the J end by 3 bases, with 13 bases between. In germline, CDR1 is MNHEY, CDR2 SVGAGI. The CDR3 is 15 amino acids. The CDR3 is CASSYVQGQYTEAFF. CDR3 coding DNA: TGTGCCAGCAGTTACGTTCAGGGGCAGTACACTGAAGCTTTCTTT.

The chain carries TRBV27 and TRBJ1-1; no definite D call. V shed 2 bases and J shed 4 bases, with 8 bases lying between them. Germline CDR1 MNHEY, CDR2 SMNVEV (reference sequence). This CDR3 contains 13 residues. The CDR3 sequence: CASSLRSLTEAFF. The CDR3, as DNA: TGTGCCAGCAGTTTACGGAGCCTCACTGAAGCTTTCTTT.

The rearrangement joins TRBV5-1 to TRBJ2-7, with TRBD1 as a possible D gene (6 bases). This CDR3 has 16 amino acids. Germline loops: CDR1 SGHRS, CDR2 YFSETQ. Deletions cut 4 bases from V and 2 bases from J, with 19 bases between. The CDR3 DNA is TGCGCCAGCAGCCCCTCAAGGGGGTCTCAGACCTACGAGCAGTACTTC. It encodes CASSPSRGSQTYEQYF.

The rearrangement links TRBV18 to TRBJ2-1; 7 bases match TRBD2. The germline CDR1 and CDR2 sequences are KGHSH and LQKENI. Unmatched junction bases numbered 17, after V lost 3 bases and J lost 9 bases. The CDR3 totals 17 residues. CDR3 in DNA: TGTGCCAGCTCACCGAGGGACCCCGATGCGGGACTATCTGAGCAGTTCTTC. Its translation: CASSPRDPDAGLSEQFF.

This chain connects TRBV9 to TRBJ2-5; no definite D call. Per germline, CDR1 SGDLS and CDR2 YYNGEE. CDR3 length equals 14 residues. The germline V and J ends were trimmed by 0 bases and 1 base, with 7 bases remaining between them. This CDR3 reads CASSVGGSQETQYF. DNA for the CDR3: TGTGCCAGCAGCGTAGGAGGCAGCCAAGAGACCCAGTACTTC.

The V gene is TRBV19, the J gene TRBJ1-3, with D possibly TRBD1 on 6 matching bases. The CDR3 runs to 12 residues. V lost 6 bases and J lost 8, with 11 bases in between. Per the germline V gene, CDR1 is LNHDA and CDR2 is SQIVND (reference sequence). This chain's CDR3 is CASRQGTDTIYF. The CDR3 DNA is TGTGCCAGTAGACAGGGTACGGACACCATATATTTT.

The chain carries TRBV3-1 (or the pseudogene TRBV3-2) and TRBJ1-5; D is unresolved. The CDR3 runs to 15 residues. The germline CDR1 and CDR2 sequences are LGHDT and YNNKEL (reference sequence). V lost 3 bases and J 2 bases, leaving 11 bases between the germline ends. CDR3 in amino acids: CASSQGTSGNQPQHF. CDR3 nucleotide sequence: TGTGCCAGCAGCCAGGGCACATCGGGCAATCAGCCCCAGCATTTT.

The chain has TRBV2 and TRBJ2-5, with no clear D. Germline V gene sequence: CDR1 SNHLY, CDR2 FYNNEI. CDR3 length: 11 residues. V was trimmed by 7 bases and J by 4 bases, leaving 7 bases between them. CDR3 coding DNA: TGTGCCAGCACCCTCTTAGAGACCCAGTACTTC. Amino acid sequence: CASTLLETQYF.

The chain employs TRBV4-1 and TRBJ2-5; tentatively, D is TRBD1 (5 bases). Germline CDR1 is MGHRA and CDR2 is YSYEKL. V was clipped by 0 bases and J by 4 bases, with 12 bases between them. The CDR3 totals 15 residues. CDR3 bases: TGCGCCAGCAGCCAAGATCATAGGCAGGGAGAGACCCAGTACTTC. Protein sequence: CASSQDHRQGETQYF.

As for this clone: Other nucleotide sequences from this sample produce the same CDR3. The chain recombines TRBV7-7 with TRBJ2-5, with 7 bases lining up with TRBD1. The CDR3 is 15 amino acids. Trimming removed 5 bases from V and 5 bases from J; junction bases left unmatched: 11. Germline-derived CDR1 and CDR2 are SSHAT and FNYEAQ (reference sequence). CDR3 DNA: TGTGCCAGCAGCCGAAGTACAGGGGTTGGCGAGACCCAGTACTTC. Translation: CASSRSTGVGETQYF.